These 17 T cell receptor beta chains were all obtained from the same sample, sequenced in a study of OX40 agonist ivuxolimab in advanced cancers. Method: immunoSEQ multiplex PCR; TCRdb's copy keeps in-frame clones and lacks some. The data contain 66,000 or so clones, about 85% of them singletons. Sample: CD4+ or CD8+ T cells sorted from blood, taken in a trial of the OX40 agonist ivuxolimab. These receptors were taken from an adult with an advanced solid tumor such as melanoma, head and neck, liver or kidney cancer.

The V and J genes are TRBV19 and TRBJ2-5; maybe TRBD2 (5 bases). CDR3 length: 13 amino acids. Germline CDR1 LNHDA, CDR2 SQIVND (reference sequence). V shed 5 bases and J shed 1 base, with 8 bases lying between them. CDR3 sequence reads: CASSSRGQETQYF. DNA of the CDR3: TGTGCCAGTAGTTCCCGGGGCCAAGAGACCCAGTACTTC.

This chain links TRBV28 with TRBJ1-2; D gene unclear. Germline V CDR1 and CDR2: MDHEN, SYDVKM. The V end was cut by 7 bases, the J end by 8 bases, with 23 bases between. The CDR3 length is 15 residues. The CDR3 bases are TGTGCCAGCATGGGTATTCGGGGAGGAGCGGGGGGCTACACCTTC. Its translation: CASMGIRGGAGGYTF.

This chain joins TRBV9 and TRBJ2-2, with D perhaps TRBD1 or TRBD2 (5 bases each). V shed 0 bases and J shed 0 bases, with 9 bases lying between them. The germline CDR1 and CDR2 sequences are SGDLS and YYNGEE. This CDR3 spans 16 amino acids. The CDR3 coding sequence is TGTGCCAGCAGCGTAGAATGGGACCCGAACACCGGGGAGCTGTTTTTT. Its protein product is CASSVEWDPNTGELFF.

The chain combines TRBV10-3 with TRBJ2-1, with D possibly matching TRBD1 (6 bases). The CDR3 has 17 residues. V gave up 6 bases and J gave up 5 bases, with 23 bases separating them. The germline V gene encodes CDR1 ENHRY and CDR2 SYGVKD. The CDR3 nucleotides read TGTGCCATCAGCATCAGCCTGGAGTGGGGGCATGACAATGAGCAGTTCTTC. It translates to CAISISLEWGHDNEQFF.

The J gene is TRBJ2-7, the V gene TRBV7-6, with 7 bases identical to TRBD1. The CDR3 covers 12 residues. CDR1 and CDR2 (germline): SGHVS, FNYEAQ. The V and J ends lost 5 bases and 5 bases, in that order; junction bases with no gene match: 3. The CDR3: CASSRQGNEQYF. As DNA, the CDR3 is TGTGCCAGCAGCAGACAGGGAAACGAGCAGTACTTC.

This chain connects TRBV7-9 to TRBJ2-6; D gene unclear. The V end was cut by 4 bases, the J end by 1 base, with 14 bases between. This CDR3 has 17 amino acids. Germline V gene sequence: CDR1 SEHNR, CDR2 FQNEAQ (reference sequence). CDR3 in amino acids: CASSWRRPDSGANVLTF. The CDR3 DNA is TGTGCCAGCAGCTGGCGCAGGCCCGATTCTGGGGCCAACGTCCTGACTTTC. Variable domain in full (rest from reference TRBV7-9 and TRBJ2-6): DTGVSQNPRHKITKRGQNVTFRCDPISEHNRLYWYRQTLGQGPEFLTYFQNEAQLEKSRLLSDRFSAERPKGSFSTLEIQRTEQGDSAMYLCASSWRRPDSGANVLTFGAGSRLTVL.

Here the CDR3 DNA reads TGCAGCGTTGAATTACCAGGGAAAGAGACCCAGTACTTC. It specifies CSVELPGKETQYF. This chain links TRBV29-1 with TRBJ2-5, with a tentative D call TRBD1 (5 bases). Trimming pared 2 bases from V and 3 bases from J, leaving 10 bases between. The germline V gene encodes CDR1 SQVTM and CDR2 ANQGSEA. This CDR3 comprises 13 residues.

The V and J genes are TRBV5-1 and TRBJ2-1; D not resolved. CDR3 length: 11 residues. V was pared by 4 bases and J by 10 bases, with 9 bases between. Germline V gives CDR1 SGHRS, CDR2 YFSETQ. DNA for the CDR3: TGCGCCAGCAGCGACGCCCAGGAGCAGTTCTTC. It specifies CASSDAQEQFF.

The chain recombines TRBV5-1 with TRBJ2-1, with D possibly being TRBD2 (5 bases). The germline V gene has CDR1 SGHRS and CDR2 YFSETQ. Trimming left V 4 bases short and J 5 bases short, with 10 bases between. The CDR3 contains 13 residues. The CDR3 DNA reads as TGCGCCAGCAGCCGTTGGGAGCACAATGAGCAGTTCTTC. This sequence encodes CASSRWEHNEQFF.

V and J are TRBV7-8 and TRBJ1-2; D perhaps matches TRBD1 (5 bases). CDR1 and CDR2 (germline): SGHVS, FQNEAQ. The CDR3 runs 15 residues. Trimming removed 5 bases at V and 6 bases at J, with 19 bases between. The CDR3 bases are TGTGCCAGCAGCCTAACCCCTCAGGGAAGCAATGGCTACACCTTC. It specifies CASSLTPQGSNGYTF.

V gene TRBV2 combines with J gene TRBJ2-7; D remains unclear. CDR3 size: 10 residues. Trimming removed 6 bases at V and 3 bases at J, with 3 bases between. Germline values: CDR1 SNHLY, CDR2 FYNNEI. The CDR3 loop reads CASSHYEQYF. In DNA form, the CDR3 reads TGTGCCAGCAGCCACTACGAGCAGTACTTC. Together with reference TRBV2 and TRBJ2-7, the CDR3 gives the full variable domain: EPEVTQTPSHQVTQMGQEVILRCVPISNHLYFYWYRQILGQKVEFLVSFYNNEISEKSEIFDDQFSVERPDGSNFTLKIRSTKLEDSAMYFCASSHYEQYFGPGTRLTVT.

The gene calls are TRBV5-4 and TRBJ2-3, with no clear D. Trimming left V 4 bases short and J 3 bases short, with 12 bases between. CDR1 is SGHNT and CDR2 is YYREEE in the germline V gene (reference sequence). The CDR3 has 14 amino acids. The CDR3 nucleotides are TGTGCCAGCAGCCCCGAGAGGTTTACAGATACGCAGTATTTT. Translating gives CASSPERFTDTQYF.

The gene calls are TRBV7-9 and TRBJ2-1; D perhaps matches TRBD1 (5 bases). V lost 4 bases and J 0 bases, leaving 10 bases between the germline ends. Germline assignment: CDR1 SEHNR and CDR2 FQNEAQ (reference sequence). This CDR3 contains 15 residues. DNA of the CDR3: TGTGCCAGCAGCTCTACCAGGGACTCCTACAATGAGCAGTTCTTC. It encodes CASSSTRDSYNEQFF. The whole variable domain, filled in from reference TRBV7-9 and TRBJ2-1, reads DTGVSQNPRHKITKRGQNVTFRCDPISEHNRLYWYRQTLGQGPEFLTYFQNEAQLEKSRLLSDRFSAERPKGSFSTLEIQRTEQGDSAMYLCASSSTRDSYNEQFFGPGTRLTVL.

CDR3 region: CASSLDFRPTGTHDSPLHF. The CDR3 nucleotides are TGTGCCAGCAGCTTAGACTTTCGTCCGACAGGGACCCACGATTCACCCCTCCACTTT. The chain has TRBV11-2 and TRBJ1-6, with 7 bases matching TRBD1. The J segment lost 8 bases and the V segment lost 0 bases, leaving 16 bases of the junction unmatched. This CDR3 is built from 19 residues. The V gene's germline CDR1 is SGHAT and CDR2 FQNNGV.

The chain combines TRBV6-4 with TRBJ2-6; the D gene could be TRBD1 or TRBD2 (6 bases each). Trimming pared 3 bases from V and 2 bases from J, leaving 11 bases between. The CDR3 extends over 16 amino acids. Germline CDR1 reads MRHNA; CDR2 reads SNTAGT. CDR3 DNA sequence: TGTGCCAGCAGTGAGGTGGGGGGCGCTGGGGCCAACGTCCTGACTTTC. It yields the protein CASSEVGGAGANVLTF.

This clone was seen more than once but under ten times. The V and J genes are TRBV27 and TRBJ1-2; TRBD1 agrees at 7 bases. Germline CDR1 is MNHEY and CDR2 is SMNVEV (reference sequence). The CDR3 has 15 amino acids. The V segment lost 0 bases and the J segment 7 bases; nucleotides outside the gene matches: 8. The CDR3 loop reads CASSLSAIGGTGYTF. CDR3 DNA sequence: TGTGCCAGCAGTTTATCAGCAATAGGGGGCACTGGCTACACCTTC.

The rearrangement links TRBV2 to TRBJ1-2; the D is unclear. The CDR3 is made up of 13 amino acids. Trimming cost V 3 bases and J 7 bases, with 12 bases left between them. Germline CDR1 and CDR2: SNHLY and FYNNEI. The CDR3 DNA reads as TGTGCCAGCAGTGAGATGGATGGGTTTGGCTACACCTTC. It is translated as CASSEMDGFGYTF.